Sequencing of this TCR beta chain was carried out in a study of human T cells and chemical hapten exposure. About the study: TCR yields differed between samples (mainly from small differences in pooled library volume).

MiXCR, run by TCRdb on the RACE reads, gives a single entry per CDR3 protein. The data hold under 450,000 distinct CDR3 sequences, with around 5% observed a single time. The V end was cut by 4 bases, the J end by 0 bases, with 9 bases between. Per germline, CDR1 SQVTM and CDR2 ANQGSEA. This CDR3 has 13 residues. This sample's time point: patch test 1, 2 weeks after DPC sensitization. Treatment indicated: therapeutic diphenylcyclopropenone sensitization with weekly scalp DPC. Blood draws came before every patch-test application. This receptor was obtained from a woman between 45 and 65 years old with alopecia areata. Some clones in this sample may be carry-over from other donors' samples. The material sequenced was whole blood, taken in connection with sensitization to the hapten diphenylcyclopropenone (DPC). The chain couples TRBV29-1 to TRBJ1-1; D is unresolved. The CDR3 nucleotides are TGCAGCGTTGTAGAGGGCTTGAACACTGAAGCTTTCTTT. Its protein product is CSVVEGLNTEAFF.